The clone carrying this T cell receptor (beta chain) has a handful of counts. Antigen specificity is unknown. The data originate from a study of CD8+ T cells in alopecia areata. Points from the study as a whole: Higher clonality was seen in lesional scalp than in normal scalp, especially in alopecia totalis/universalis. Scalp samples also yield sequences from resident alphabeta T cells of normal skin.

The V segment lost 1 base and the J segment 9 bases; nucleotides outside the gene matches: 8. Germline lookup yields CDR1 MGHRA and CDR2 YSYEKL. The CDR3 totals 15 residues. As the sequencing template, cDNA was produced by extracting RNA and reverse transcribing it. Data came from immunoSEQ multiplex PCR; TCRdb stores just in-frame clones and leaves some out. This sample has about 160,000 clones, with 45% to 60% found just once. Specimen: CD4+ T cells sorted from blood. This chain links TRBV4-1 with TRBJ2-1; 8 nucleotides align to TRBD1. The clonotype was recovered from a human donor with alopecia areata. CDR3 loop: CASSQADRDTSEQFF. CDR3 DNA sequence: TGCGCCAGCAGCCAAGCGGACAGGGACACAAGTGAGCAGTTCTTC.